The 8 T cell receptor beta chains listed next were all sequenced from one sample in a study of spatial heterogeneity in lung cancer. Study results and limitations: Tumor mutation count correlated with how many alpha and beta TCRs expanded intratumorally.

TCRdb recomputed calls from the 5' RACE reads with MiXCR, one row per CDR3 protein. The table lists thousands of distinct CDR3 sequences, approximately 4.8% of them singletons. Time point reported: sample taken at primary tumor resection. No antigen has been identified for these receptors. The sequences come from lung tumor tissue, collected at surgery. The origin of the receptors is a male donor with early-stage non-small cell lung cancer.

This clonotype was seen repeatedly, ten times or more. The J gene is TRBJ1-4, the V gene TRBV7-2, with 11 bases fitting TRBD1. Germline CDR1 SGHTA, CDR2 FQGNSA. The V gene end was trimmed by 3 bases and the J gene end by 4 bases; junction bases not matched to a gene: 7. CDR3 length: 17 residues. The CDR3 loop reads CASSLGDRGARNEKLFF. The CDR3 DNA sequence: TGTGCCAGCAGCTTGGGGGACAGGGGGGCGCGTAATGAAAAACTGTTTTTT.

This clonotype has a handful of counts. This chain joins TRBV5-1 and TRBJ2-3; the match to TRBD1 covers 9 bases. CDR1 and CDR2 (germline): SGHRS, YFSETQ. The V gene end was trimmed by 3 bases and the J gene end by 4 bases; junction bases not matched to a gene: 12. The CDR3 runs 17 residues. The CDR3 DNA reads TGCGCCAGCAGCTCGCCATTACCGGGACAGGGTCCAGATACGCAGTATTTT. It codes for CASSSPLPGQGPDTQYF.

This clonotype has ten or more counts. The chain employs TRBV15 and TRBJ2-7; TRBD2 might be the D (6 bases). The CDR3 loop spans 17 amino acids. V lost 0 bases to trimming and J lost 5 bases, with 20 bases between them. The V gene's germline CDR1 is LNHNV and CDR2 YYDKDF (reference sequence). The CDR3: CATSRDIGGGGRNEQYF. CDR3 sequence (DNA): TGTGCCACCAGCAGAGATATCGGTGGAGGAGGGAGGAACGAGCAGTACTTC.

This clonotype was seen many times. The chain recombines TRBV5-1 with TRBJ1-1; no clear D gene. CDR3 length: 14 residues. Germline V gene data show CDR1 as SGHRS and CDR2 as YFSETQ. The V gene lost 5 bases and the J gene lost 4 bases, with 15 bases spanning the gap. The CDR3 reads CASRPLPIGTEAFF. In nucleotides, the CDR3 is TGCGCCAGCAGACCGCTCCCAATTGGCACTGAAGCTTTCTTT. Using reference TRBV5-1 and TRBJ1-1 for the parts outside the CDR3, the full variable domain is KAGVTQTPRYLIKTRGQQVTLSCSPISGHRSVSWYQQTPGQGLQFLFEYFSETQRNKGNFPGRFSGRQFSNSRSEMNVSTLELGDSALYLCASRPLPIGTEAFFGQGTRLTVV.

In its sample, this clonotype was seen many times. The chain carries TRBV27 and TRBJ1-1; D is undetermined. The CDR3 loop spans 15 amino acids. Germline assignment: CDR1 MNHEY and CDR2 SMNVEV (reference sequence). V lost 9 bases to trimming and J lost 4 bases, with 21 bases between them. The CDR3 spells CASSKLQVPRTEAFF. The CDR3 region has the DNA TGTGCCAGTAGTAAGCTCCAGGTCCCGCGCACTGAAGCTTTCTTT.

This clonotype ranks as medium-sized. The genes are TRBV30 and TRBJ1-6; no firm D call. Germline CDR1 GTSNPN, CDR2 SVGIG (reference sequence). The CDR3 is 12 amino acids. Trimming removed 8 bases at V and 7 bases at J, with 12 bases between. Here the CDR3 reads CARSYGNSPLHF. The DNA of the CDR3 is TGTGCCAGATCCTACGGGAATTCACCCCTCCACTTT.

The chain has TRBV7-6 and TRBJ2-5, with 8 bases that match TRBD2. Germline loops: CDR1 SGHVS, CDR2 FNYEAQ. The V and J ends lost 3 bases and 4 bases, in that order; junction bases with no gene match: 10. This CDR3 comprises 16 residues. The CDR3 DNA reads TGTGCCAGCAGCTTTCCTGTCGGACTAGCTCCAGAGACCCAGTACTTC. It encodes CASSFPVGLAPETQYF.

Ten or more counts support this clonotype. The rearrangement links TRBV15 to TRBJ2-4; D is ambiguous. Germline V CDR1 and CDR2: LNHNV, YYDKDF (reference sequence). Trimming took off 8 bases at V and 1 base at J, with 6 bases between the two ends. The CDR3 length is 12 residues. CDR3 nucleotides: TGTGCCACCCGAAATGCCAAAAACATTCAGTACTTC. Encoded protein: CATRNAKNIQYF. The variable domain in full, with the rest retrieved from reference TRBV15 and TRBJ2-4, is DAMVIQNPRYQVTQFGKPVTLSCSQTLNHNVMYWYQQKSSQAPKLLFHYYDKDFNNEADTPDNFQSRRPNTSFCFLDIRSPGLGDTAMYLCATRNAKNIQYFGAGTRLSVL.